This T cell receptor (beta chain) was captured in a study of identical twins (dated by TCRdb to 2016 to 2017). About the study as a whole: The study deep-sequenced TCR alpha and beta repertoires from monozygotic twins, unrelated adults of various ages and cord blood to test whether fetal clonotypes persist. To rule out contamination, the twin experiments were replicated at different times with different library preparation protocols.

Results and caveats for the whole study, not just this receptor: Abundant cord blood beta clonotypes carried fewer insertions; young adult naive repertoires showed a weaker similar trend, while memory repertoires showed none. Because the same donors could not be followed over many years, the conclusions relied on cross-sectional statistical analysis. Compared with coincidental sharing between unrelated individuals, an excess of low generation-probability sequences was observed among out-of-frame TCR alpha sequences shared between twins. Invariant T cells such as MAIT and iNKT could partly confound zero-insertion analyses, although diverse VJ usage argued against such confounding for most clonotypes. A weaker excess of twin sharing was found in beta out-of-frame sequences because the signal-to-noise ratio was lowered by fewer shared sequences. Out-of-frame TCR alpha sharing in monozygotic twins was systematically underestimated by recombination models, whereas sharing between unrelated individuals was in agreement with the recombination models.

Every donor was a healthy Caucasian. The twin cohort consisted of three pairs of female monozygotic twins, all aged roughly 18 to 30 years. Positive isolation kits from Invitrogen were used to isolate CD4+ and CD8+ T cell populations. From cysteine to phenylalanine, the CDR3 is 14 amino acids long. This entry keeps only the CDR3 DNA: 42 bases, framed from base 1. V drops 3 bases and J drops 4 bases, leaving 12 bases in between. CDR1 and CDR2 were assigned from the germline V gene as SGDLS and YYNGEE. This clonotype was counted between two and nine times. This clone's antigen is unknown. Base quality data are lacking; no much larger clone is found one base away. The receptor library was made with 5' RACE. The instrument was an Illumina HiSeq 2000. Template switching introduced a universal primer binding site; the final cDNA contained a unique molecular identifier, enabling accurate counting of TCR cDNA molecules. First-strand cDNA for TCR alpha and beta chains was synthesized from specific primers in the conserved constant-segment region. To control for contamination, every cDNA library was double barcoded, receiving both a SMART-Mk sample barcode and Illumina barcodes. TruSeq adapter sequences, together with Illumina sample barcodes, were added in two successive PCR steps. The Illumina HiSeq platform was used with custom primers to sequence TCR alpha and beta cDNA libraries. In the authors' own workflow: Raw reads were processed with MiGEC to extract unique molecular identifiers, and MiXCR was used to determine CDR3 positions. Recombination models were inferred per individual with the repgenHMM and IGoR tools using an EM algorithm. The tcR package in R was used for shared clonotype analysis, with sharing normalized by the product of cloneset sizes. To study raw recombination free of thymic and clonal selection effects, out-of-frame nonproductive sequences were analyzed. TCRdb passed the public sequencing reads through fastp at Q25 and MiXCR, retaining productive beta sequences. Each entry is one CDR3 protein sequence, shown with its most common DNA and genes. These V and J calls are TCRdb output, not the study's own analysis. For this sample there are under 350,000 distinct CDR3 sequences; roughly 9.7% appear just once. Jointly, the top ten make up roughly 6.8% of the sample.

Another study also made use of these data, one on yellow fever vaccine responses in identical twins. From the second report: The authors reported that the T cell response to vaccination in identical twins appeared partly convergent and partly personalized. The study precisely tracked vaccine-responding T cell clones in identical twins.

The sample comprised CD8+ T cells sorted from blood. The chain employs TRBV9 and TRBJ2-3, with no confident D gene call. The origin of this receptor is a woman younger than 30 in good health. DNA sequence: TGTGCCAGCAGCGCGGTCCGGGCCGCAGATACGCAGTATTTT. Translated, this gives CASSAVRAADTQYF.